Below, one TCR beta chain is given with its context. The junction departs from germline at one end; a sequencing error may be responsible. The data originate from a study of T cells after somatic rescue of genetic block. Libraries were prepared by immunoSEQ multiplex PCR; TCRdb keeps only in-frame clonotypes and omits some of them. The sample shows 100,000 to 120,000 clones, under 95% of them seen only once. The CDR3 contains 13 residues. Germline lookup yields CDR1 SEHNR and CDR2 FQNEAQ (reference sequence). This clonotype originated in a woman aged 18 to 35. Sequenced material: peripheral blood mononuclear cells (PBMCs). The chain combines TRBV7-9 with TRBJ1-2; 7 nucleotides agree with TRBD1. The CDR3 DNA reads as TGTGCCAGCAGCTTGGGACAGACCCAAGCCCCCAACTTC. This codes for CASSLGQTQAPNF.